This is a list of T cell receptor beta chains from one sample in a study of OX40 agonist ivuxolimab in advanced cancers. Assay: immunoSEQ multiplex PCR; the TCRdb copy retains only in-frame clones and omits some. The sample lists around 38,000 clones; around 92% were seen once. Sequencing used CD4+ or CD8+ T cells sorted from blood, obtained in a trial of the OX40 agonist ivuxolimab. All receptors come from an adult with an advanced solid tumor such as melanoma, head and neck, liver or kidney cancer. CDR3s include the opening cysteine and the closing phenylalanine or tryptophan.

V gene	CDR3 length	J gene	CDR3 protein
TRBV28	14	TRBJ1-6	CASTPGLNNSPLHF
TRBV6-5	15	TRBJ1-3	CASSLSGGTGNTIYF
TRBV19	15	TRBJ1-1	CASKLRGRRDTEAFF
TRBV28	16	TRBJ2-1	CASLRSASGTYNEQFF
TRBV14	12	TRBJ2-1	CASSQYRNEQFF
TRBV6-1	14	TRBJ1-5	CASSPTGSNQPQHF
TRBV7-9	16	TRBJ2-3	CASSPAGGRFTDTQYF
TRBV19	15	TRBJ1-5	CASTYRVGSNQPQHF
TRBV19	16	TRBJ2-6	CASSIDRGTGANVLTF
TRBV2	16	TRBJ1-5	CASNPTLTTGARPQHF
TRBV7-9	16	TRBJ2-3	CASTPWRESSTDTQYF
TRBV27	14	TRBJ2-1	CASHRAGLYNEQFF
TRBV7-3	16	TRBJ2-1	CASSLLVSFSYNEQFF
TRBV7-9	16	TRBJ2-3	CASSTSGGASTDTQYF
TRBV5-1	16	TRBJ2-2	CASSLELAGGTGELFF
TRBV9	15	TRBJ2-3	CASSVSGRSTDTQYF
TRBV9	17	TRBJ2-2	CASSALAGGWRTGELFF
TRBV7-9	16	TRBJ2-1	CASSFPAGSSYNEQFF
TRBV30	15	TRBJ2-7	CAWSFRDGRSYEQYF
TRBV7-2	14	TRBJ2-5	CASSFWRDQETQYF
TRBV28	17	TRBJ2-2	CASTLTTSGVNTGELFF
TRBV6-5	15	TRBJ2-5	CASSTGQGPVETQYF
TRBV30	14	TRBJ1-1	CAWSVRYLNTEAFF
TRBV2	14	TRBJ1-1	CASRTGRRNTEAFF
TRBV27	16	TRBJ2-5	CASSLGDDASVGTQYF
TRBV5-8	19	TRBJ2-6	CASSLRTSGRGAGANVLTF
TRBV4-1	12	TRBJ1-1	CASSPTRGEAFF
TRBV29-1	14	TRBJ2-3	CSVASGISTDTQYF
TRBV6-1	12	TRBJ2-7	CASGQGVHEQYF
TRBV6-1	15	TRBJ1-1	CASRNGQLLNTEAFF
TRBV5-4	15	TRBJ2-3	CASSSGPSRSDTQYF
TRBV4-2	16	TRBJ2-1	CASSQDNGGFINEQFF
TRBV6-5	13	TRBJ1-1	CASNPSGGTEAFF
TRBV7-9	16	TRBJ2-1	CASSPRTDPTRNEQFF
TRBV19	15	TRBJ1-1	CASRRREEVYTEAFF
TRBV19	15	TRBJ2-2	CASSYTGTNHRELFF
TRBV27	13	TRBJ1-1	CASSPLLRTEAFF
TRBV11-1	14	TRBJ2-5	CASTQGRVQETQYF
TRBV10-2	13	TRBJ2-1	CASSGGGSNEQFF
TRBV19	18	TRBJ1-2	CASTPLPGQFHSGYGYTF
TRBV7-8	17	TRBJ2-7	CASSLAPVRTESYEQYF
TRBV11-3	13	TRBJ1-1	CASSLGPNTEAFF
TRBV19	16	TRBJ1-2	CASSIRGAGANYGYTF
TRBV11-2	13	TRBJ1-1	CASSLGGQSEAFF
TRBV5-8	15	TRBJ2-1	CASSLDAGGEVEQFF
TRBV25-1	17	TRBJ2-1	CASSEWQGEVGGHEQFF
TRBV30	11	TRBJ1-2	CAWKLPFGYTF
TRBV27	14	TRBJ2-1	CASSLSNPDNEQFF
TRBV30	13	TRBJ1-1	CAWKGLLNTEAFF